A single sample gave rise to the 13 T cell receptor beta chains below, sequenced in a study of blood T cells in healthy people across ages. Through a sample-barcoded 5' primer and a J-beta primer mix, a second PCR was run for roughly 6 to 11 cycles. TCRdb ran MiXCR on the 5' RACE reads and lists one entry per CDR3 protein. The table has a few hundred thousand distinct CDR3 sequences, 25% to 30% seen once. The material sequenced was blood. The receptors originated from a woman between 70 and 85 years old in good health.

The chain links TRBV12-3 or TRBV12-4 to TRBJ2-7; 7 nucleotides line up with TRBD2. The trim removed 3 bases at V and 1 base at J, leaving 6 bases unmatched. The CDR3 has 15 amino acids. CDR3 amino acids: CASSLVSSGSYEQYF. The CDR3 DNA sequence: TGTGCCAGCAGTTTGGTGTCTAGCGGTTCCTACGAGCAGTACTTC.

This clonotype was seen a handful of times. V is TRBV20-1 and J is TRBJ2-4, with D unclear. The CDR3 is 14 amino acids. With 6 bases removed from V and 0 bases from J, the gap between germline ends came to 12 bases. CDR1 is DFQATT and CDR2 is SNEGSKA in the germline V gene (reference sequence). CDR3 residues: CSAKDILAKNIQYF. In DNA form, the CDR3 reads TGCAGTGCGAAAGACATCTTAGCCAAAAACATTCAGTACTTC.

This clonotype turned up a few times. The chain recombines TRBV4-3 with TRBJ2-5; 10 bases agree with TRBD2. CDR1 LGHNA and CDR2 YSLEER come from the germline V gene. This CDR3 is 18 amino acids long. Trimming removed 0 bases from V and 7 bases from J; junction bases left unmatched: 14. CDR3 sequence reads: CASSQDITSGDGQGTQYF. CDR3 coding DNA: TGCGCCAGCAGCCAAGATATAACTAGCGGGGACGGCCAGGGGACCCAGTACTTC.

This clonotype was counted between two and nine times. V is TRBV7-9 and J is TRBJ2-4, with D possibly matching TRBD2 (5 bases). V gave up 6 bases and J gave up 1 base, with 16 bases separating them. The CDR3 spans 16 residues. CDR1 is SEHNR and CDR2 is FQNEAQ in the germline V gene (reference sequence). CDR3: CASSSEGVVAKNIQYF. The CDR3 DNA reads TGTGCCAGCAGTTCTGAGGGAGTAGTTGCCAAAAACATTCAGTACTTC.

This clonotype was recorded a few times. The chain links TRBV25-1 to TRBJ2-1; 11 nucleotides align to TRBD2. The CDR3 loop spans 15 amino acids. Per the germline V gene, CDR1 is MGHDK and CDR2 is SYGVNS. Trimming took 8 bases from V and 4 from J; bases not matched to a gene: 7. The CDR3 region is CASAFLAGGYNEQFF. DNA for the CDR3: TGTGCCAGCGCATTCCTAGCGGGGGGTTACAATGAGCAGTTCTTC.

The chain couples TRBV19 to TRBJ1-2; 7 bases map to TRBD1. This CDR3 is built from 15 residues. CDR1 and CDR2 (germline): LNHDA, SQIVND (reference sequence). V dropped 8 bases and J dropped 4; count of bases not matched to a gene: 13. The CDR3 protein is CASSSRDREFYGYTF. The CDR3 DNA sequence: TGTGCCAGTTCCAGCCGGGACAGAGAATTCTATGGCTACACCTTC.

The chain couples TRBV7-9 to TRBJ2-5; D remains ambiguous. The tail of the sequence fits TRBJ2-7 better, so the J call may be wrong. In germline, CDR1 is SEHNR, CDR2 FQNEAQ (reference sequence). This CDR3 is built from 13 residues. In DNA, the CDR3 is TGTGCCAGCAGCCCCTTGGCACCCTACGAGCAGTACTTC. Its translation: CASSPLAPYEQYF.

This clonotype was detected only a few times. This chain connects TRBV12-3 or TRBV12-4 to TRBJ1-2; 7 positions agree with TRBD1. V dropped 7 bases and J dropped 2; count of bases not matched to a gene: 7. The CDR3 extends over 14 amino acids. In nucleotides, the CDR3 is TGTGCCAGCAACCCAGGGACAGTCAACTATGGCTACACCTTC. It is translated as CASNPGTVNYGYTF.

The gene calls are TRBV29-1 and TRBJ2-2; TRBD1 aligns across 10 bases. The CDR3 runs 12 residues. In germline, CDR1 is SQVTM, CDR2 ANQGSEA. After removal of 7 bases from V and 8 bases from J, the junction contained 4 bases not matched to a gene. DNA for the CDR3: TGCAGCGCGGGACAGGGGATAGGGGAGCTGTTTTTT. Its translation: CSAGQGIGELFF.

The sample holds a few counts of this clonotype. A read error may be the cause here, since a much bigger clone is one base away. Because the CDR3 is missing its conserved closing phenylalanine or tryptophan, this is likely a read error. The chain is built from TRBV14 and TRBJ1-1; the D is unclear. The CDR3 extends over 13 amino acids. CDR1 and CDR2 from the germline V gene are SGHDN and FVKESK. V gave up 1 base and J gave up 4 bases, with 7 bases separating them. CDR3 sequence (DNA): TGTGCCAGCAGCCAAGTGATCGGCACTGAAGCTTTCCTT. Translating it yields CASSQVIGTEAFL.

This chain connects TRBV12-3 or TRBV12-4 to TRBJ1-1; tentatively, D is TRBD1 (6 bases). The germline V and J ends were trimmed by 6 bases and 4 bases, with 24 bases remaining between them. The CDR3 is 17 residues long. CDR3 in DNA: TGTGCCAGCAGATCTACAGGGTGGGGAGCCTACTTCACTGAAGCTTTCTTT. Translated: CASRSTGWGAYFTEAFF.

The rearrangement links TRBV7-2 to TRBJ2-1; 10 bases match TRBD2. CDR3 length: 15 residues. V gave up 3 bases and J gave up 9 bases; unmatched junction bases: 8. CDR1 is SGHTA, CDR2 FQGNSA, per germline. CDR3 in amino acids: CASSFRLAGDVEQFF. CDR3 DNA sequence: TGTGCCAGCAGCTTTCGGCTAGCGGGAGATGTTGAGCAGTTCTTC.

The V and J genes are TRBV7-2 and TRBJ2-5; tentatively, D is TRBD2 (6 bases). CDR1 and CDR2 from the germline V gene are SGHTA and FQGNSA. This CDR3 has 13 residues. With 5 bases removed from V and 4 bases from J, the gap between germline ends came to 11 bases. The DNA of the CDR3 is TGTGCCAGCAGCAGTAGCGGCCTAGAGACCCAGTACTTC. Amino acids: CASSSSGLETQYF.